This TCR beta chain was retrieved from a study of early T cells in non-severe SARS-CoV-2 infection. TCRdb itself ran the 5' RACE reads through MiXCR, one entry per CDR3 protein. The profile shows approximately 69,000 distinct CDR3 sequences, less than 15% of them singletons. This clonotype was detected ten times or more. Germline V gene lookup returns CDR1 LGHDT and CDR2 YNNKEL (reference sequence). This CDR3 is 12 amino acids long. Trimming pared 3 bases from V and 1 base from J, leaving 1 base between. Specimen: whole blood. The chain has TRBV3-1 and TRBJ2-1; the D is unclear. This sequence was found in an adult who was a healthcare worker with PCR-confirmed SARS-CoV-2 infection or an uninfected control (not recorded which). The CDR3 loop reads CASSQSYNEQFF. DNA for the CDR3: TGTGCCAGCAGCCAGTCCTACAATGAGCAGTTCTTC.